Below are 23 T cell receptor beta chains sequenced from a single sample in a study of beta chain features in type 1 diabetes (dated by TCRdb to 2016 to 2019). Overall study results and their limits: Type 1 diabetes patients showed a moderate but significant shortening of TCRB CDR3 length in all four CD4+ subsets.

Libraries were made using the immunoSEQ multiplex PCR assay. The entire amount of isolated RNA was reverse transcribed using the High Capacity cDNA Reverse Transcription Kit, so the sequenced TCRB transcripts were expressed ones. The table comes from immuneACCESS by way of TCRdb, which keeps in-frame sequences with V and J called. Part of the clones is missing from these tables; in studies checked, under half for an unresolved V gene and the rest for unknown reasons. For this sample the table gives almost 350,000 clones, of which roughly 9% were detected only once. The top ten clones comprise 1% of the sample. No antigen has been assigned to these receptors. The sample consisted of central memory CD4+ T cells from blood. These receptors all stem from a man aged 25 to 45 with type 1 diabetes.

The chain has TRBV5-4 and TRBJ2-5, with 9 positions matching TRBD1. Germline loops: CDR1 SGHNT, CDR2 YYREEE (reference sequence). The CDR3 has 15 residues. Losses at the gene ends were 3 bases for V and 3 bases for J; bases not matched to a gene: 6. The CDR3 sequence: CASSSLRTGEETQYF. CDR3 nucleotides: TGTGCCAGCAGCTCACTTCGGACAGGGGAAGAGACCCAGTACTTC.

The chain couples TRBV2 to TRBJ2-5, with unresolved D. The CDR3 has 11 residues. With 7 bases removed from V and 3 bases from J, the gap between germline ends came to 6 bases. Per the germline V gene, CDR1 is SNHLY and CDR2 is FYNNEI. CDR3 residues: CASTQEETQYF. The DNA for the CDR3 is TGTGCCAGCACGCAGGAAGAGACCCAGTACTTC.

This clone has only a few counts. The rearrangement joins TRBV11-2 to TRBJ2-5, with 8 nucleotides matching TRBD2. The CDR3 is 12 amino acids. Germline CDR1 is SGHAT and CDR2 is FQNNGV. The junction had 3 bases not matched to a gene; V was cut back by 7 bases and J by 5 bases. The CDR3 nucleotides read TGTGCCAGCAAGGCGGGGGGTGAGACCCAGTACTTC. This encodes CASKAGGETQYF.

This clone was counted only a few times. The chain is built from TRBV9 and TRBJ2-5; 7 nucleotides agree with TRBD2. There are 15 residues in the CDR3. Germline V lookup: CDR1 SGDLS, CDR2 YYNGEE. V was clipped by 4 bases and J by 3 bases; unmatched bases: 9. In DNA, the CDR3 is TGTGCCAGCAGCCCATCGACTCGGGGGGAAGAGACCCAGTACTTC. Translated, it gives CASSPSTRGEETQYF.

A few counts support this clone. The chain is built from TRBV6-5 and TRBJ2-3, with 10 bases that match TRBD1. The CDR3 is made up of 16 amino acids. Trimming at V came to 4 bases and at J to 5 bases, leaving 9 bases not matched to a gene. Germline CDR1 is MNHEY and CDR2 is SVGAGI. CDR3 sequence: CASSFQPGQGQDTQYF. The CDR3 DNA follows: TGTGCCAGCAGTTTTCAACCGGGACAGGGGCAAGATACGCAGTATTTT.

This chain uses TRBV13 with TRBJ1-1; D unclear. The CDR3 runs to 13 residues. V was cut by 0 bases and J by 2 bases, with 4 bases left in between. The germline V gene has CDR1 PRHDT and CDR2 FYEKMQ (reference sequence). CDR3 nucleotides: TGTGCCAGCAGCTTAGGGGCAAACACTGAAGCTTTCTTT. Translated: CASSLGANTEAFF.

The genes are TRBV13 and TRBJ1-6; D ambiguous. In germline, CDR1 is PRHDT, CDR2 FYEKMQ (reference sequence). The CDR3 length is 12 residues. The V end lost 1 base, the J end lost 10 bases, and 5 bases lay between the germline ends. The CDR3 sequence: CASSLEDSPLHF. CDR3 DNA sequence: TGTGCCAGCAGCTTAGAGGACTCACCCCTCCACTTT.

A few counts support this clone. Other DNA sequences in this sample translate to the same CDR3. V and J are TRBV4-3 and TRBJ2-5; the D is unclear. Trimming cost V 0 bases and J 1 base, with 6 bases left between them. Germline V gene data show CDR1 as LGHNA and CDR2 as YSLEER. This CDR3 has 14 amino acids. DNA for the CDR3: TGCGCCAGCAGCCAAGAGCCCTTCCAAGAGACCCAGTACTTC. Amino acids: CASSQEPFQETQYF.

V gene TRBV14 combines with J gene TRBJ2-1, with unresolved D. Trimming removed 0 bases at V and 2 bases at J, with 5 bases between. Germline lookup yields CDR1 SGHDN and CDR2 FVKESK. This CDR3 contains 14 residues. Here the CDR3 reads CASSQDYTYNEQFF. CDR3 sequence (DNA): TGTGCCAGCAGCCAAGATTACACCTACAATGAGCAGTTCTTC.

The gene calls are TRBV16 and TRBJ2-2; D remains ambiguous. V dropped 2 bases and J dropped 1 base, with 8 bases sitting between them. Germline loops: CDR1 KGHSY, CDR2 FQNENV. The CDR3 loop spans 15 amino acids. The CDR3 region is CASSQNGMNTGELFF. CDR3 sequence (DNA): TGTGCCAGCAGCCAAAACGGAATGAACACCGGGGAGCTGTTTTTT.

This clone showed up just a few times. This chain joins TRBV6-5 and TRBJ2-5, with 7 bases that match TRBD1. This CDR3 spans 13 amino acids. V was clipped by 6 bases and J by 6 bases; unmatched bases: 7. Germline CDR1 MNHEY, CDR2 SVGAGI. The CDR3 loop is CASRTGVGQTQYF. DNA for the CDR3: TGTGCCAGCAGAACAGGGGTTGGACAGACCCAGTACTTC.

V is TRBV6-5 and J is TRBJ1-2; 9 positions match TRBD1. This CDR3 has 14 residues. From germline, CDR1 is MNHEY and CDR2 SVGAGI. The trim removed 6 bases at V and 7 bases at J, leaving 9 bases unmatched. The CDR3 here is CASSSPRDRAGYTF. As DNA, the CDR3 is TGTGCCAGCAGCTCCCCCCGGGACAGGGCTGGCTACACCTTC.

This clone came up a few times. The V gene is TRBV5-1, the J gene TRBJ2-1, with 11 bases that match TRBD1. V shed 9 bases, J shed 6 bases, and the junction held 8 bases outside the gene matches. The germline V gene encodes CDR1 SGHRS and CDR2 YFSETQ. This CDR3 spans 14 amino acids. CDR3 loop: CATASGTGGNEQFF. The DNA of the CDR3 is TGCGCCACCGCATCCGGGACAGGGGGCAATGAGCAGTTCTTC.

This clone appeared a few times. This rearrangement joins TRBV6-4 to TRBJ2-1; 11 nucleotides match TRBD1. Germline V gene data show CDR1 as MRHNA and CDR2 as SNTAGT. This CDR3 is built from 16 residues. The trim removed 7 bases at V and 7 bases at J, leaving 12 bases unmatched. The CDR3 DNA reads as TGTGCCAGCATCGGCGCGGGACAGGGGGTGGGGAATGAGCAGTTCTTC. Its protein is CASIGAGQGVGNEQFF.

The table lists this clone with a few counts. The chain couples TRBV5-1 to TRBJ1-1; D unclear. Germline assignment: CDR1 SGHRS and CDR2 YFSETQ. With 2 bases removed from V and 1 base from J, the gap between germline ends came to 9 bases. The length of the CDR3 is 14 residues. The CDR3 DNA reads TGCGCCAGCAGCTTTAACTCTGGGAACACTGAAGCTTTCTTT. Residues: CASSFNSGNTEAFF.

This clone was observed a few times. This sequence joins TRBV7-2 and TRBJ2-6, with a possible D match to TRBD1 (5 bases). The ends were cut back, 1 base at V and 2 bases at J, with 6 bases in the middle. Germline CDR1 and CDR2: SGHTA and FQGNSA. CDR3 length: 15 amino acids. The CDR3 DNA sequence: TGTGCCAGCAGCTTAGGGGGCCCTGGGGCCAACGTCCTGACTTTC. Protein product: CASSLGGPGANVLTF.

The genes are TRBV11-2 and TRBJ2-5; tentatively, D is TRBD2 (5 bases). Deletions cut 5 bases from V and 5 bases from J, with 21 bases between. The CDR3 is made up of 16 amino acids. From germline, CDR1 is SGHAT and CDR2 FQNNGV. The CDR3 region has the DNA TGTGCCAGCAGCCCAGGCGGACTCCCAGTTGGGGAGACCCAGTACTTC. Residues: CASSPGGLPVGETQYF.

Only a few counts were recorded for this clone. This rearrangement joins TRBV11-2 to TRBJ2-3; TRBD2 is a possible D gene (6 bases). Germline V gene lookup returns CDR1 SGHAT and CDR2 FQNNGV. The CDR3 is made up of 14 amino acids. V shed 3 bases and J shed 0 bases, with 7 bases lying between them. This CDR3 reads CASSFGLSTDTQYF. As DNA, the CDR3 is TGTGCCAGCAGCTTCGGACTAAGCACAGATACGCAGTATTTT.

The table lists this clone with a few counts. Written as DNA, the CDR3 is TGCGCCAGCAATCTAGGCGGAGACTATGGCTACACCTTC. This translates into CASNLGGDYGYTF. V is TRBV5-1 and J is TRBJ1-2; D call uncertain. Per germline, CDR1 SGHRS and CDR2 YFSETQ. V was pared by 6 bases and J by 3 bases, with 12 bases between. This CDR3 comprises 13 residues.

The chain combines TRBV7-6 with TRBJ2-5; no reliable D call. Germline V CDR1 and CDR2: SGHVS, FNYEAQ. Between the trimmed V and J ends, which lost 4 bases and 4 bases, there was a span of 13 bases. The CDR3 contains 14 residues. The CDR3 is CASSSIRVRETQYF. CDR3 DNA: TGTGCCAGCAGCTCCATCAGAGTCCGAGAGACCCAGTACTTC.

This sequence joins TRBV28 and TRBJ2-7; TRBD1 matches 9 bases. Germline values: CDR1 MDHEN, CDR2 SYDVKM. The CDR3 length is 16 residues. J was trimmed by 6 bases and V by 3 bases; bases with no gene match: 12. The CDR3 sequence: CASSLGSGTGRPEQYF. The CDR3 DNA follows: TGTGCCAGCAGTTTGGGGTCCGGGACAGGGAGACCCGAGCAGTACTTC.

The chain combines TRBV29-1 with TRBJ2-5; 9 nucleotides agree with TRBD1. CDR3 length: 12 residues. Looked up from germline, CDR1 is SQVTM and CDR2 is ANQGSEA. With 7 bases clipped from V and 5 bases from J, the junction kept 5 bases outside the gene matches. CDR3 bases: TGCAGCGCACAGGGGGCTGGGGAGACCCAGTACTTC. Translation gives CSAQGAGETQYF.

V and J are TRBV2 and TRBJ1-5; 7 nucleotides agree with TRBD1. The CDR3 contains 16 residues. Germline trimming cut 6 bases from V and 4 bases from J; bases unmatched to any gene: 12. The germline CDR1 and CDR2 sequences are SNHLY and FYNNEI. The CDR3 region has the DNA TGTGCCAGCAGGGCCCACACAGGGGCCGGTAATCAGCCCCAGCATTTT. Amino acid sequence: CASRAHTGAGNQPQHF.